These 23 T cell receptor beta chains share one sample of origin, sequenced in a study of persistence of HIV-infected CD4 T cells. Their cognate antigens are unknown. Stimulation used 8.5 to 10 ug/mL lysate from CMV-infected fibroblasts. CD40L/CD69 double-negative CD45RO-high memory CD4+ T cells were collected. The immunoSEQ assay was version 4, run in survey mode. Assay: immunoSEQ multiplex PCR; the TCRdb copy retains only in-frame clones and omits some. Here the sample spans around 28,000 clones, 78% being singletons. This sample comprised CD4+ T cells sorted from PBMCs after approximately 20-hour stimulation, obtained from a patient who received antiretroviral therapy. The receptor source for this set is an adult woman with HIV who was CMV-seropositive.

This clone showed up just once. V is TRBV7-3 and J is TRBJ2-2, with 8 nucleotides matching TRBD1. CDR1 is SGHTA, CDR2 FQGTGA, per germline. The trim removed 3 bases at V and 4 bases at J, leaving 13 bases unmatched. This CDR3 spans 18 amino acids. The CDR3 is CASSFMLRTGLGTGELFF. The CDR3 DNA reads as TGTGCCAGCAGCTTCATGTTAAGGACAGGGTTAGGCACCGGGGAGCTGTTTTTT.

The chain combines TRBV7-3 with TRBJ1-6; TRBD1 agrees at 9 bases. Germline values: CDR1 SGHTA, CDR2 FQGTGA. This CDR3 contains 14 residues. The J segment lost 7 bases and the V segment lost 5 bases, leaving 3 bases of the junction unmatched. CDR3: CASSRDRENSPLHF. The CDR3 DNA follows: TGTGCCAGCAGCCGGGACAGGGAGAATTCACCCCTCCACTTT.

This chain links TRBV19 with TRBJ1-1; 8 nucleotides agree with TRBD1. The length of the CDR3 is 16 residues. The ends lost 1 base at V and 4 bases at J; junction bases unmatched: 8. The germline V gene has CDR1 LNHDA and CDR2 SQIVND (reference sequence). CDR3 DNA sequence: TGTGCCAGTAGTATAGGGAGGACAGGGCTGGGCACTGAAGCTTTCTTT. Translation gives CASSIGRTGLGTEAFF.

The rearrangement uses TRBV20-1 and TRBJ2-3; no definite D call. V gave up 3 bases and J gave up 1 base, with 17 bases separating them. CDR1 DFQATT and CDR2 SNEGSKA come from the germline V gene (reference sequence). The CDR3 length is 16 residues. The CDR3 DNA sequence: TGCAGTGCTAGTTATAGTGCGAGGAGCGGCACAGATACGCAGTATTTT. This sequence encodes CSASYSARSGTDTQYF.

The gene calls are TRBV10-2 and TRBJ1-5; D call uncertain. The length of the CDR3 is 12 residues. Trimming pared 4 bases from V and 2 bases from J, leaving 3 bases between. The germline gives CDR1 WSHSY, CDR2 SAAADI. The CDR3 is CASSAGNQPQHF. The CDR3 DNA is TGCGCCAGCAGTGCTGGCAATCAGCCCCAGCATTTT.

This clone was picked up a small number of times. The chain employs TRBV9 and TRBJ2-1; 9 bases match TRBD2. The CDR3 is made up of 15 amino acids. J was trimmed by 9 bases and V by 0 bases; bases with no gene match: 7. The germline gives CDR1 SGDLS, CDR2 YYNGEE. The CDR3 DNA reads TGTGCCAGCAGCGTAGTGGCGGGGGGGCAAGGTGAGCAGTTCTTC. Protein product: CASSVVAGGQGEQFF.

The rearrangement joins TRBV10-3 to TRBJ1-1, with TRBD1 identical over 7 bases. The CDR3 runs to 13 residues. The J segment lost 6 bases and the V segment lost 4 bases, leaving 5 bases of the junction unmatched. Germline V gene lookup returns CDR1 ENHRY and CDR2 SYGVKD. The CDR3: CAISARGTSEAFF. The CDR3 region has the DNA TGTGCCATCAGTGCCAGGGGGACCTCTGAAGCTTTCTTT.

V is TRBV12-5 and J is TRBJ1-3; D is unresolved. CDR1 and CDR2 from the germline V gene are LGHNT and FRNRAP. The CDR3 extends over 15 amino acids. V was shortened by 1 base and J by 4 bases, with 11 bases between the two germline ends. Here the CDR3 DNA reads TGTGCTAGTGGTTTGGAGCAACTAGTCGGAAACACCATATATTTT. Translated: CASGLEQLVGNTIYF.

This chain connects TRBV12-3 or TRBV12-4 to TRBJ1-6; D remains ambiguous. CDR3 length: 13 residues. Trimming removed 1 base at V and 10 bases at J, with 8 bases between. The CDR3 DNA follows: TGTGCCAGCAGTTTAGGGCGTCTGTCACCCCTCCACTTT. Protein product: CASSLGRLSPLHF.

The table lists this clone with a count of one. The V gene is TRBV5-1, the J gene TRBJ2-1; 10 nucleotides match TRBD1. V was pared by 3 bases and J by 8 bases, with 8 bases of the junction left unmatched. The CDR3 spans 15 residues. CDR1 and CDR2 (germline): SGHRS, YFSETQ. The chain's CDR3 is CASSSGQGGGDEQFF. In nucleotides, the CDR3 is TGCGCCAGCAGCTCCGGACAGGGGGGTGGAGATGAGCAGTTCTTC. The whole variable domain, remainder taken from reference TRBV5-1 and TRBJ2-1, is KAGVTQTPRYLIKTRGQQVTLSCSPISGHRSVSWYQQTPGQGLQFLFEYFSETQRNKGNFPGRFSGRQFSNSRSEMNVSTLELGDSALYLCASSSGQGGGDEQFFGPGTRLTVL.

The chain is built from TRBV4-2 and TRBJ2-4, with a weak D call TRBD2 (6 bases). The V end lost 3 bases, the J end lost 0 bases, and 6 bases lay between the germline ends. The CDR3 length is 14 residues. Germline-derived CDR1 and CDR2 are LGHNA and YNFKEQ. The CDR3 reads CASSHGGAKNIQYF. The CDR3 bases are TGTGCCAGCAGCCACGGGGGAGCCAAAAACATTCAGTACTTC.

Here the CDR3 DNA reads TGTGCCAGTAGTAAAAGCGGGGCCCGCACAGATACGCAGTATTTT. It yields the protein CASSKSGARTDTQYF. The chain combines TRBV19 with TRBJ2-3, with TRBD2 matching over 7 bases. J was trimmed by 1 base and V by 4 bases; bases with no gene match: 5. This CDR3 contains 15 residues. In germline, CDR1 is LNHDA, CDR2 SQIVND (reference sequence).

This clone was counted only a few times. J is TRBJ2-2 and V is TRBV9; TRBD2 agrees at 8 bases. V lost 0 bases and J lost 6; bases outside the gene matches: 4. CDR1 SGDLS and CDR2 YYNGEE come from the germline V gene. The CDR3 spans 15 residues. CDR3 sequence (DNA): TGTGCCAGCAGCGTAGTGGGGACTAGGTCCGGGGAGCTGTTTTTT. Encoded protein: CASSVVGTRSGELFF.

This clone was counted only a few times. The chain employs TRBV6-5 and TRBJ1-1; the match to TRBD1 covers 12 bases. CDR1 is MNHEY and CDR2 is SVGAGI in the germline V gene. CDR3 length: 16 residues. The V segment lost 4 bases and the J segment 4 bases; nucleotides outside the gene matches: 7. The DNA for the CDR3 is TGTGCCAGCAGTTTCACCACGGGACAGGGGGCCACTGAAGCTTTCTTT. It specifies CASSFTTGQGATEAFF.

The gene calls are TRBV2 and TRBJ2-7; D possibly corresponds to TRBD1 (5 bases). V lost 5 bases, J lost 7 bases, and 9 bases lay in between. Germline assignment: CDR1 SNHLY and CDR2 FYNNEI. The CDR3 has 11 residues. This chain's CDR3 is CASSFDSEQYV. CDR3 sequence (DNA): TGTGCCAGCAGTTTTGACAGTGAGCAGTACGTC.

The chain uses TRBV29-1 and TRBJ1-1, with D uncertain. The V end lost 7 bases, the J end lost 1 base, and 7 bases lay between the germline ends. The CDR3 has 11 residues. Germline values: CDR1 SQVTM, CDR2 ANQGSEA. The CDR3 loop is CSAGANTEAFF. The CDR3 DNA reads as TGCAGCGCTGGCGCGAACACTGAAGCTTTCTTT.

This clone was detected only once. This chain links TRBV27 with TRBJ2-7; D perhaps matches TRBD1 (5 bases). The CDR3 spans 16 residues. The germline V gene has CDR1 MNHEY and CDR2 SMNVEV (reference sequence). Trimming removed 4 bases at V and 1 base at J, with 17 bases between. The CDR3 spells CASSSIGRQNSYEQYF. The CDR3, as DNA: TGTGCCAGCAGTTCTATCGGGCGACAGAATTCCTACGAGCAGTACTTC.

Remarks on this clone: One end of the junction is discordant with germline, which a read error may explain. The rearrangement joins TRBV29-1 to TRBJ2-3, with 11 bases aligning to TRBD2. This CDR3 has 14 residues. Per germline, CDR1 SQVTM and CDR2 ANQGSEA. The CDR3 bases are TGCAGCGTCGTGACTAGCGGGGACACAGATGCGCAGTATTTT. Its translation: CSVVTSGDTDAQYF.

The gene calls are TRBV30 and TRBJ1-1, with 10 bases identical to TRBD1. With 5 bases clipped from V and 0 bases from J, the junction kept 0 bases outside the gene matches. The CDR3 runs 13 residues. Germline CDR1 and CDR2: GTSNPN and SVGIG (reference sequence). CDR3 sequence: CAWDRGLNTEAFF. The CDR3 coding sequence is TGTGCCTGGGACAGGGGGCTGAACACTGAAGCTTTCTTT.

Of note for this clone: The same CDR3 arises from other DNA sequences in this sample as well. The rearrangement uses TRBV30 and TRBJ1-1; the D is unclear. CDR1 GTSNPN and CDR2 SVGIG come from the germline V gene (reference sequence). The CDR3 spans 11 residues. V dropped 5 bases and J dropped 1 base, with 5 bases sitting between them. The CDR3 loop is CAWERNTEAFF. In DNA form, the CDR3 reads TGTGCCTGGGAGAGGAACACTGAAGCTTTCTTT.

The chain employs TRBV2 and TRBJ2-1, with 7 bases identical to TRBD1. V lost 7 bases and J lost 9; bases outside the gene matches: 9. The CDR3 runs to 13 residues. Per the germline V gene, CDR1 is SNHLY and CDR2 is FYNNEI. The CDR3 DNA follows: TGTGCCAGCAAGGCAGGGGGTCGGAGTGAGCAGTTCTTC. It specifies CASKAGGRSEQFF.

The rearrangement uses TRBV6-5 and TRBJ1-1; a weak D match, TRBD1 (5 bases). Between the trimmed V and J ends, which lost 6 bases and 9 bases, there was a span of 14 bases. Germline V gene data show CDR1 as MNHEY and CDR2 as SVGAGI. CDR3 length: 12 amino acids. In nucleotides, the CDR3 is TGTGCCAGCAGGATGTCGGGACGGCAAGCTTTCTTT. This codes for CASRMSGRQAFF.

The V and J genes are TRBV2 and TRBJ1-4; D gene unclear. The CDR3 is made up of 14 amino acids. Germline values: CDR1 SNHLY, CDR2 FYNNEI. Trimming pared 4 bases from V and 0 bases from J, leaving 6 bases between. CDR3 coding DNA: TGTGCCAGCAGTGCAGATGCAACTAATGAAAAACTGTTTTTT. It translates to CASSADATNEKLFF.